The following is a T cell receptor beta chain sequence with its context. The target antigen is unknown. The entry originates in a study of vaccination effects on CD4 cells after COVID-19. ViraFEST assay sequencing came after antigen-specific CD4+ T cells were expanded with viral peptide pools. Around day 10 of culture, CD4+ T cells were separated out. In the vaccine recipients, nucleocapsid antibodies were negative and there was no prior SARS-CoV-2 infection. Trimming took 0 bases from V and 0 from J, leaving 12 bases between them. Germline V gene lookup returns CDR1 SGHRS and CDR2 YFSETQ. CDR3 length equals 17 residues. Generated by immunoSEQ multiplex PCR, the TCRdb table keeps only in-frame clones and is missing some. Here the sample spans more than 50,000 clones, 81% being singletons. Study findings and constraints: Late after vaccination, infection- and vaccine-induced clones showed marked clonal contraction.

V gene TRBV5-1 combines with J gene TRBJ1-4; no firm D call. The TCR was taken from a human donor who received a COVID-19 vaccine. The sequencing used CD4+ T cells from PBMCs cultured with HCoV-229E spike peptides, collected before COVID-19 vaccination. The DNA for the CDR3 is TGCGCCAGCAGCTTGGATCTGCCGGACGCAACTAATGAAAAACTGTTTTTT. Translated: CASSLDLPDATNEKLFF.